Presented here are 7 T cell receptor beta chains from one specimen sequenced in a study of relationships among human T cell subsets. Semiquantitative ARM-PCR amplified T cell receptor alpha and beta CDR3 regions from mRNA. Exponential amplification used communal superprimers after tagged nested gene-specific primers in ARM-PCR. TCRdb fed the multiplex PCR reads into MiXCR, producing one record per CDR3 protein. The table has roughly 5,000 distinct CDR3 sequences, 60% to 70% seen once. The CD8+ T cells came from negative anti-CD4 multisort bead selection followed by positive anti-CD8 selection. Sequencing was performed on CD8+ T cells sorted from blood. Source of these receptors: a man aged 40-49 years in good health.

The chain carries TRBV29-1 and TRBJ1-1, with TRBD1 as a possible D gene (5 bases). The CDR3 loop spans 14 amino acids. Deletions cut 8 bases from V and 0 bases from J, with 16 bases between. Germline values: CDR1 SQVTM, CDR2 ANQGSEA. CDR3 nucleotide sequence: TGCAGCATTTGGACACCGATGTTGAACACTGAAGCTTTCTTT. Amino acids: CSIWTPMLNTEAFF.

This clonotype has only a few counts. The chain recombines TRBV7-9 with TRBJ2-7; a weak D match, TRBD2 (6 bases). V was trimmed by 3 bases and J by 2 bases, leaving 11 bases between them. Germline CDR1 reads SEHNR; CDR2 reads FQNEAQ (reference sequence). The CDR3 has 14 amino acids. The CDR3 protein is CASSFGGSAYEQYF. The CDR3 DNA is TGTGCCAGCAGCTTTGGGGGGTCCGCCTACGAGCAGTACTTC.

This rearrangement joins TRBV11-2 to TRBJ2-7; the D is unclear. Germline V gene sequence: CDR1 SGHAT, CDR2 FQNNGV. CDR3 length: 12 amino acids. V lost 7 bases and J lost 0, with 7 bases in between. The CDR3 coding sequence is TGTGCCAGCACCTCAGGCTCCTACGAGCAGTACTTC. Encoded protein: CASTSGSYEQYF. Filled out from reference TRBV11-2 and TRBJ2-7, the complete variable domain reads EAGVAQSPRYKIIEKRQSVAFWCNPISGHATLYWYQQILGQGPKLLIQFQNNGVVDDSQLPKDRFSAERLKGVDSTLKIQPAKLEDSAVYLCASTSGSYEQYFGPGTRLTVT.

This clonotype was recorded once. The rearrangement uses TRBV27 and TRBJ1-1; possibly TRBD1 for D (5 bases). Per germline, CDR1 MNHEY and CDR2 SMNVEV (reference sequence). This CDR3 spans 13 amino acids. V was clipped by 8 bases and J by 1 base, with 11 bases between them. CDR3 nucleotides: TGTGCCAGCTGGTTGGGGGGGAACACTGAAGCTTTCTTT. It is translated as CASWLGGNTEAFF.

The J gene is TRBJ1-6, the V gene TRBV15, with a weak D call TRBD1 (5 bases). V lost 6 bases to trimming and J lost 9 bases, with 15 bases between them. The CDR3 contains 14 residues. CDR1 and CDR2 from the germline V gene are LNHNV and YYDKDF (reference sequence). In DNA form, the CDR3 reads TGTGCCACCAGAACAGACAGAACGGGTTCACCCCTCCACTTT. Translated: CATRTDRTGSPLHF.

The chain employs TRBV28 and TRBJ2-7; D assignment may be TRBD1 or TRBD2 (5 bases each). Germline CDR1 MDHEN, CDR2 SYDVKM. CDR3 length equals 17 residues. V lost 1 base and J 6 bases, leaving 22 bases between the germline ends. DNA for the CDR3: TGTGCCAGCAGTTTATTTCTCCGGGACCCGAGTACGGGCGAGCAGTACTTC. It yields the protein CASSLFLRDPSTGEQYF. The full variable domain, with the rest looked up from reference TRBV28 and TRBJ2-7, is DVKVTQSSRYLVKRTGEKVFLECVQDMDHENMFWYRQDPGLGLRLIYFSYDVKMKEKGDIPEGYSVSREKKERFSLILESASTNQTSMYLCASSLFLRDPSTGEQYFGPGTRLTVT.

The CDR3 nucleotides are TGTGCCAGCAGACAGGGACAGGTCAATAGCAATCAGCCCCAGCATTTT. Protein product: CASRQGQVNSNQPQHF. This chain links TRBV28 with TRBJ1-5; 8 positions agree with TRBD1. V lost 6 bases, J lost 0 bases, and 7 bases stayed unmatched. Germline loops: CDR1 MDHEN, CDR2 SYDVKM. The CDR3 has 16 amino acids.